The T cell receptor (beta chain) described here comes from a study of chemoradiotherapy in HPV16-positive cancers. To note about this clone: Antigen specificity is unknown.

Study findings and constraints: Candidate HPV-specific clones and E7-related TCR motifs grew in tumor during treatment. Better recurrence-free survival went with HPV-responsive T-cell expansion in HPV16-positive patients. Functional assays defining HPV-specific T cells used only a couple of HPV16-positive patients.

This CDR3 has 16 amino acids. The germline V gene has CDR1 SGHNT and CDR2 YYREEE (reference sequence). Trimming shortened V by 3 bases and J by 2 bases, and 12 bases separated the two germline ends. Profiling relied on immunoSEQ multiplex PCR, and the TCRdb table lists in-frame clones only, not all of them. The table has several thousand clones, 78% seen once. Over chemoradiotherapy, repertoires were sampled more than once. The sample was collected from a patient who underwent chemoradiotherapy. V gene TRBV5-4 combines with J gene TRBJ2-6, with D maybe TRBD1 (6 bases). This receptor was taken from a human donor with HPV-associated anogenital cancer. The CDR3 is CASSWRAGAGANVLTF. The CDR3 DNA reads TGTGCCAGCAGCTGGCGGGCAGGGGCTGGGGCCAACGTCCTGACTTTC.